What follows is one T cell receptor beta chain and its context. A read error may account for a junction end that differs from germline. Germline CDR1 ENHRY, CDR2 SYGVKD. The CDR3 runs 16 residues. This sample stems from a study of patients and donors after allogeneic stem cell transplantation. TCRdb ran MiXCR on the RT-PCR reads and lists one entry per CDR3 protein. The profile covers some 960,000 distinct CDR3 sequences, with roughly 17% appearing a single time and 5.5% to 6.5% taken by the ten largest. This chain links TRBV10-3 with TRBJ2-7; D remains unclear. The source material was blood, either unsorted or a sorted T cell fraction (not recorded which). The clonotype originates from a human donor who was either an allogeneic HSCT recipient or a stem cell or donor lymphocyte infusion donor (not recorded which). It is not recorded whose cells these are; they may come from a transplant donor. The DNA for the CDR3 is TGTGCCGTCAGCTTACCGGACCCCGACAAACCCTACGAGCAGTACTTC. Residues: CAVSLPDPDKPYEQYF.